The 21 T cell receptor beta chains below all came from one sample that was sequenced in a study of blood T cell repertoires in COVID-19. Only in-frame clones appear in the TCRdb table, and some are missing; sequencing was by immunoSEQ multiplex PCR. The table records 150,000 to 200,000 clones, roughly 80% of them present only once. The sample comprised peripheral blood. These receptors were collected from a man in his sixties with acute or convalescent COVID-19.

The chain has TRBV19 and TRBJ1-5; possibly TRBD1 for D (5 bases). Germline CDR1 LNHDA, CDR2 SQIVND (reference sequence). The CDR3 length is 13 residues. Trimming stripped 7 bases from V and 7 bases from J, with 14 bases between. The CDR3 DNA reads TGTGCCAGTACCGGGAGGGGATACCAGCCCCAGCATTTT. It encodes CASTGRGYQPQHF.

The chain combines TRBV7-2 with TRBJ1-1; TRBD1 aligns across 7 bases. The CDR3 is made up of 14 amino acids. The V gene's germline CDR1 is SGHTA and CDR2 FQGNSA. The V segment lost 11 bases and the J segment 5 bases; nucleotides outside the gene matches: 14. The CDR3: CAVSNRGRLTEAFF. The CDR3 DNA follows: TGTGCCGTCTCAAACAGGGGACGTCTTACTGAAGCTTTCTTT. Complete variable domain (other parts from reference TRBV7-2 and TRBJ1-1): GAGVSQSPSNKVTEKGKDVELRCDPISGHTALYWYRQSLGQGLEFLIYFQGNSAPDKSGLPSDRFSAERTGGSVSTLTIQRTQQEDSAVYLCAVSNRGRLTEAFFGQGTRLTVV.

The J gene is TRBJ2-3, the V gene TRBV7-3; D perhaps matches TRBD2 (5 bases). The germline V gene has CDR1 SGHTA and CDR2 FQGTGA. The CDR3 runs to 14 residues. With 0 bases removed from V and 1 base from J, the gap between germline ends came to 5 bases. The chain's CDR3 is CASSLTSGTDTQYF. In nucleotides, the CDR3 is TGTGCCAGCAGCTTAACTAGCGGCACAGATACGCAGTATTTT.

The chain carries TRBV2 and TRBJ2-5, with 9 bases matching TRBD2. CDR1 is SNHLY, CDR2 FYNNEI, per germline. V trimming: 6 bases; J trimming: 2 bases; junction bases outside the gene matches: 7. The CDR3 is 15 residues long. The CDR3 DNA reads TGTGCCAGCAGGCGGGGCGGGGGGGCACAAGAGACCCAGTACTTC. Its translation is CASRRGGGAQETQYF.

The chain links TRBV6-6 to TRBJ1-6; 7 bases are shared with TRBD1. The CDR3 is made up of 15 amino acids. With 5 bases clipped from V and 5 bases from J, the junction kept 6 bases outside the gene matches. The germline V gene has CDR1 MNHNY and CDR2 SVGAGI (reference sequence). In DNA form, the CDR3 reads TGTGCCAGCAGTGGCCACAGGGGTGATAATTCACCCCTCCACTTT. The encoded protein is CASSGHRGDNSPLHF.

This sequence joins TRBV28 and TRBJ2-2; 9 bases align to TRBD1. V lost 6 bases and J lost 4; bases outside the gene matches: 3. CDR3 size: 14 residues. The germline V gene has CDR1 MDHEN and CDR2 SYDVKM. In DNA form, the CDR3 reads TGTGCCAGCAGGGACAGGGGATCCACCGGGGAGCTGTTTTTT. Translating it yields CASRDRGSTGELFF.

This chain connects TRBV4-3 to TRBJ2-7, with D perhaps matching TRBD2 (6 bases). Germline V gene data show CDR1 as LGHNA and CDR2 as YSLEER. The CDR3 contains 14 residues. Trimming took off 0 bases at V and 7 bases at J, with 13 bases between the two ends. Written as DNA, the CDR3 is TGCGCCAGCAGCCAAGATCGGCAGGCGGGGGAGCAGTACTTC. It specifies CASSQDRQAGEQYF.

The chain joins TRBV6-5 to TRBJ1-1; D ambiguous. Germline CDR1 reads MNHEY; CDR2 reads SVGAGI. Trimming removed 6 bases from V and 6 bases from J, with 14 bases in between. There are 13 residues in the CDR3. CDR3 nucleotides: TGTGCCAGCAGCAGAAACCTGGAGGCTGAAGCTTTCTTT. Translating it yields CASSRNLEAEAFF.

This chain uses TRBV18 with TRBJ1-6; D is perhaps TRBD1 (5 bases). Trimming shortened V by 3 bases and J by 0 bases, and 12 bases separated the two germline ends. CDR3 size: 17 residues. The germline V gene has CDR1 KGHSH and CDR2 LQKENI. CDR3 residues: CASSPLTVNSYNSPLHF. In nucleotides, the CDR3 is TGTGCCAGCTCACCTCTGACAGTGAACTCCTATAATTCACCCCTCCACTTT.

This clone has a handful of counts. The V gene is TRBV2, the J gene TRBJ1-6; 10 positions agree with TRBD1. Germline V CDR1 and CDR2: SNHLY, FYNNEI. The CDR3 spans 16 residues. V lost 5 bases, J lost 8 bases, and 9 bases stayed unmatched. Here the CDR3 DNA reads TGTGCCAGCAGTAGACAACGGACAGGGGGAGATTCACCCCTCCACTTT. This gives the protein CASSRQRTGGDSPLHF. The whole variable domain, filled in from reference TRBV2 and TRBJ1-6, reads EPEVTQTPSHQVTQMGQEVILRCVPISNHLYFYWYRQILGQKVEFLVSFYNNEISEKSEIFDDQFSVERPDGSNFTLKIRSTKLEDSAMYFCASSRQRTGGDSPLHFGNGTRLTVT.

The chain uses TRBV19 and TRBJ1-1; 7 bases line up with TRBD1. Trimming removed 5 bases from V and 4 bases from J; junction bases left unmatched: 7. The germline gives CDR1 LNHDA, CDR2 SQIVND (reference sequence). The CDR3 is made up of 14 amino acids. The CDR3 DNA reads TGTGCCAGTAGTGCAACGACAGGGTTCACTGAAGCTTTCTTT. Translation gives CASSATTGFTEAFF.

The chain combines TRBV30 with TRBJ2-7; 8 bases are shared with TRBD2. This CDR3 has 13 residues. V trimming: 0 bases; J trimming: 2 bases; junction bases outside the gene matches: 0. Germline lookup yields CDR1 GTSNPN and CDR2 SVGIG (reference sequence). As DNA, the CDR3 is TGTGCCTGGAGTGTCGGGGGGGCCTACGAGCAGTACTTC. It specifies CAWSVGGAYEQYF.

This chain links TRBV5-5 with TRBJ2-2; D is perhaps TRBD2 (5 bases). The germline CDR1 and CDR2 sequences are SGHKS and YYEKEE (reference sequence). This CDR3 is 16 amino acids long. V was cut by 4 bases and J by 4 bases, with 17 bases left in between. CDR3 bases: TGTGCCAGCAGCGCGGCCGGGGTAAGCTCCACCGGGGAGCTGTTTTTT. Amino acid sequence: CASSAAGVSSTGELFF.

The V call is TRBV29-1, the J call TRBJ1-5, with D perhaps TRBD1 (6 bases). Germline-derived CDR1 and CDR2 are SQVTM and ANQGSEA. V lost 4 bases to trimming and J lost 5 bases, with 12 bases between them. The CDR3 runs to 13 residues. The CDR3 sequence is CSVAQGTDQPQHF. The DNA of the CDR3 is TGCAGCGTTGCACAGGGAACGGATCAGCCCCAGCATTTT.

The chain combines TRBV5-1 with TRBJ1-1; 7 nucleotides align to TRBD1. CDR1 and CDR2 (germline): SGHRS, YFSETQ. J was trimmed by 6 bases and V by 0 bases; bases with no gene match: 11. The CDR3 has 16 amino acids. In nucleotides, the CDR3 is TGCGCCAGCAGCTTGGAAAGGGGGCAAGGACGCGCTGAAGCTTTCTTT. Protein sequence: CASSLERGQGRAEAFF.

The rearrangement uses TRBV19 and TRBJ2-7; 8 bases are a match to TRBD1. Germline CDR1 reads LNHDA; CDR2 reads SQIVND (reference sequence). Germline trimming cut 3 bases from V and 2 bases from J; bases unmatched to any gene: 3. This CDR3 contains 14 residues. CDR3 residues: CASSMGTGAYEQYF. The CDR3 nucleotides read TGTGCCAGTAGTATGGGGACAGGAGCCTACGAGCAGTACTTC.

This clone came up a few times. For the CDR3, the DNA is TGTGCCAGCAGCTTAAACGGGTTTAGCGGGGGCGCTTACAATGAGCAGTTCTTC. This sequence encodes CASSLNGFSGGAYNEQFF. The V call is TRBV7-3, the J call TRBJ2-1, with 9 bases lining up with TRBD2. Germline lookup yields CDR1 SGHTA and CDR2 FQGTGA. Losses at the gene ends were 1 base for V and 4 bases for J; bases not matched to a gene: 11. The CDR3 extends over 18 amino acids.

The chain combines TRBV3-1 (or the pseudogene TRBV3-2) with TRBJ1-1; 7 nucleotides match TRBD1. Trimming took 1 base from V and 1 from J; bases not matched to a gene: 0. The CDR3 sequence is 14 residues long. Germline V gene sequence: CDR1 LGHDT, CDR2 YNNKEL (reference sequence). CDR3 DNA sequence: TGTGCCAGCAGCCAAGGGACAGGGAACACTGAAGCTTTCTTT. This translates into CASSQGTGNTEAFF.

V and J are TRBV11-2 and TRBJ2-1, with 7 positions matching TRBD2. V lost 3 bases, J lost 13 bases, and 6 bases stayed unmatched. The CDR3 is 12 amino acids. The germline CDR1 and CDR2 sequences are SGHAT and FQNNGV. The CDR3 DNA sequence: TGTGCCAGCAGCTTGACGGGGGGAGACCAGTTCTTC. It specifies CASSLTGGDQFF.

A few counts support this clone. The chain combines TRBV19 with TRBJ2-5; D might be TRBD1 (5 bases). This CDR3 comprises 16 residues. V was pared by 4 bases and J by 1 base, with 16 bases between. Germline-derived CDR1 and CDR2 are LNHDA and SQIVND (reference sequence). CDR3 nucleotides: TGTGCCAGTAGTAATACAGGACCCACAGTCCAAGAGACCCAGTACTTC. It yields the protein CASSNTGPTVQETQYF.

The CDR3 coding sequence is TGTGCCAGCAGTTCCGGCGGTCAACCCTACGAGCAGTACTTC. Translated, it gives CASSSGGQPYEQYF. The gene calls are TRBV6-5 and TRBJ2-7; D call uncertain. This CDR3 contains 14 residues. In germline, CDR1 is MNHEY, CDR2 SVGAGI. V lost 4 bases to trimming and J lost 2 bases, with 12 bases between them.